The 28 T cell receptor beta chains below all came from one sample that was sequenced in a study of low-dose radiotherapy and immunotherapy resistance in tumors. The time point was: before trial treatment. cDNA synthesis used a TRAV/TRBV-specific primer set for both chains. TCR amplification ran approximately 20 PCR cycles using constant-region and V-primer adapter primers. MiXCR, run by TCRdb on the reads, gives a single entry per CDR3 protein. The sample has around 64,000 distinct CDR3 sequences, about a quarter seen once; the top ten hold about 6.6%. The sample in question was PBMCs, obtained before treatment. These receptors all come from a male donor with rectosigmoid adenocarcinoma.

The rearrangement uses TRBV2 and TRBJ2-1; D gene uncertain. The CDR3 has 12 residues. The V and J ends lost 3 bases and 8 bases respectively, with 8 bases between them. Germline V gene data show CDR1 as SNHLY and CDR2 as FYNNEI. CDR3 region: CASSDLSDEQFF. In DNA, the CDR3 is TGTGCCAGCAGTGACCTGTCTGATGAGCAGTTCTTC.

Regarding this clonotype: One base separates it from a far larger clone, so it is likely a read error. The chain joins TRBV11-2 to TRBJ2-7; 9 nucleotides line up with TRBD2. With 2 bases clipped from V and 7 bases from J, the junction kept 9 bases outside the gene matches. From germline, CDR1 is SGHAT and CDR2 FQNNGV. The CDR3 spans 15 residues. CDR3 coding DNA: TGTGCCAGCAGCTTATCCAGCGGGGGGATCAATGAGCAGTACTTC. It yields the protein CASSLSSGGINEQYF.

This clonotype was seen ten or more times. The chain recombines TRBV11-2 with TRBJ2-2, with a possible D match to TRBD1 (6 bases). Between the trimmed V and J ends, which lost 7 bases and 5 bases, there was a span of 20 bases. This CDR3 comprises 16 residues. Per the germline V gene, CDR1 is SGHAT and CDR2 is FQNNGV. The CDR3 DNA reads as TGTGCCAGCACCCACGGTGGGGGCGTCCGGACCGGGGAGCTGTTTTTT. Translated: CASTHGGGVRTGELFF.

With regard to this clonotype: A far larger clone is just one base off, so this is likely a read error. The chain is built from TRBV5-6 and TRBJ2-1; the match to TRBD1 covers 9 bases. V trimming: 0 bases; J trimming: 13 bases; junction bases outside the gene matches: 14. The CDR3 is made up of 16 amino acids. The germline V gene has CDR1 SGHDT and CDR2 YYEEEE. CDR3 DNA: TGTGCCAGCAGCTTGGCCCTACAGGGGGCAGGAGAGACCCAGTTCTTC. Amino acid sequence: CASSLALQGAGETQFF.

This clonotype came up many times. This chain connects TRBV7-2 to TRBJ1-5; D is unresolved. CDR1 is SGHTA and CDR2 is FQGNSA in the germline V gene. V lost 4 bases to trimming and J lost 4 bases, with 5 bases between them. There are 12 residues in the CDR3. CDR3 region: CASSSNNQPQHF. CDR3 nucleotides: TGTGCCAGCAGCTCGAATAATCAGCCCCAGCATTTT.

This clonotype showed up many times. This rearrangement joins TRBV7-9 to TRBJ2-6; maybe TRBD2 (6 bases). V gave up 4 bases and J gave up 2 bases, with 15 bases separating them. Germline loops: CDR1 SEHNR, CDR2 FQNEAQ (reference sequence). The CDR3 length is 17 residues. In nucleotides, the CDR3 is TGTGCCAGCAGCTCCCAGGCGGGGTCTCCTGGGGCCAACGTCCTGACTTTC. This codes for CASSSQAGSPGANVLTF.

This clonotype was counted many times. This chain links TRBV2 with TRBJ2-5; D is undetermined. The V end was cut by 5 bases, the J end by 1 base, with 17 bases between. Germline V gives CDR1 SNHLY, CDR2 FYNNEI. CDR3 length: 16 amino acids. Here the CDR3 reads CASSRRGPPAQETQYF. CDR3 sequence (DNA): TGTGCCAGCAGTAGACGCGGACCCCCCGCCCAAGAGACCCAGTACTTC.

This clonotype came up many times. V is TRBV4-2 and J is TRBJ2-1; D not resolved. CDR1 and CDR2 (germline): LGHNA, YNFKEQ. The CDR3 spans 12 residues. Trimming left V 1 base short and J 9 bases short, with 7 bases between. The CDR3 bases are TGTGCCAGCAGCCAAGGTAACGGTGAGCAGTTCTTC. This gives the protein CASSQGNGEQFF.

This clonotype was seen repeatedly, ten times or more. The chain has TRBV7-9 and TRBJ2-7; TRBD1 matches at 9 bases. Germline V gene sequence: CDR1 SEHNR, CDR2 FQNEAQ (reference sequence). J lost 3 bases, V lost 6 bases, and 6 bases had no gene match. CDR3 size: 14 residues. CDR3 residues: CASSFGQGIYEQYF. The CDR3 bases are TGTGCCAGCAGTTTCGGACAGGGGATCTACGAGCAGTACTTC.

The sample holds many counts of this clonotype. This sequence joins TRBV12-3 or TRBV12-4 and TRBJ2-7; a weak D match, TRBD1 (5 bases). V lost 4 bases and J 5 bases, leaving 24 bases between the germline ends. The CDR3 contains 17 residues. This CDR3 reads CASSSPPPGHPGDEQYF. CDR3 nucleotides: TGTGCCAGCAGTTCACCCCCACCAGGACACCCAGGAGACGAGCAGTACTTC.

Ten or more counts support this clonotype. The chain carries TRBV3-1 and TRBJ2-5, with D perhaps TRBD2 (6 bases). The CDR3 is 12 amino acids. The germline V gene has CDR1 LGHDT and CDR2 YNNKEL (reference sequence). Trimming took 4 bases from V and 5 from J, leaving 8 bases between them. This CDR3 is CASSRLAETQYF. In nucleotides, the CDR3 is TGTGCCAGCAGCCGCCTAGCGGAGACCCAGTACTTC.

The V call is TRBV18, the J call TRBJ2-5, with 8 bases identical to TRBD1. The length of the CDR3 is 15 residues. Germline V gene sequence: CDR1 KGHSH, CDR2 LQKENI. Losses at the gene ends were 3 bases for V and 5 bases for J; bases not matched to a gene: 8. CDR3 loop: CASSPQDRESETQYF. For the CDR3, the DNA is TGTGCCAGCTCACCCCAGGACAGGGAATCGGAGACCCAGTACTTC.

In this sample, this clonotype turned up many times. The chain links TRBV5-1 to TRBJ2-3, with D hard to call. Trimming cost V 2 bases and J 4 bases, with 5 bases left between them. The CDR3 length is 12 residues. CDR1 and CDR2 (germline): SGHRS, YFSETQ. The CDR3 DNA follows: TGCGCCAGCAGCTTTATGGCAGATACGCAGTATTTT. Amino acids: CASSFMADTQYF.

This clonotype was counted once. This sequence joins TRBV19 and TRBJ2-2, with TRBD2 identical over 8 bases. In germline, CDR1 is LNHDA, CDR2 SQIVND (reference sequence). The CDR3 runs to 18 residues. The V and J ends lost 3 bases and 6 bases, in that order; junction bases with no gene match: 15. CDR3 sequence: CASSIPEYPGLEAGELFF. For the CDR3, the DNA is TGTGCCAGTAGTATCCCCGAATACCCGGGACTAGAGGCCGGGGAGCTGTTTTTT.

This clonotype was detected a few times. This likely traces to a read error, being one base from a far larger clone. The CDR3 protein is CASSSGNSGINNEQYF. The DNA of the CDR3 is TGCGCCAGCAGCTCAGGTAATTCTGGCATTAACAATGAGCAGTACTTC. The gene calls are TRBV5-1 and TRBJ2-7; no clear D. The V and J ends lost 3 bases and 7 bases respectively, with 23 bases between them. The length of the CDR3 is 16 residues. CDR1 is SGHRS, CDR2 YFSETQ, per germline.

In the case of this clonotype: A far more abundant clone sits one base away, making this likely a read error. This sequence joins TRBV3-1 and TRBJ2-5, with D tentatively TRBD2 (6 bases). The germline V and J ends were trimmed by 4 bases and 11 bases, with 17 bases remaining between them. The CDR3 covers 13 residues. Germline V gene data show CDR1 as LGHDT and CDR2 as YNNKEL (reference sequence). CDR3 in DNA: TGTGCCAGCAGCCTAGACCAGGTCCGGGAGCAGTACTTC. This gives the protein CASSLDQVREQYF.

A word on this clonotype: Only one base separates this from a far larger clonotype, so it likely reflects a read error. The chain carries TRBV9 and TRBJ2-7; TRBD2 matches 16 bases. J was trimmed by 7 bases and V by 4 bases; bases with no gene match: 14. Germline values: CDR1 SGDLS, CDR2 YYNGEE. The CDR3 has 18 residues. The CDR3 DNA follows: TGTGCCAGCAGCCTGGGACTAGCGGGGGGGCATTGGTACAATGAGCAGTACTTC. Its protein product is CASSLGLAGGHWYNEQYF.

This clonotype was counted between two and nine times. This chain joins TRBV6-1 and TRBJ2-5, with D perhaps given as TRBD1 or TRBD2 (5 bases each). V was pared by 3 bases and J by 0 bases, with 14 bases between. This CDR3 contains 16 residues. Germline V lookup: CDR1 MNHNS, CDR2 SASEGT. Written as DNA, the CDR3 is TGTGCCAGCAGTGATGGGGCTAGCAGATACCAAGAGACCCAGTACTTC. Protein sequence: CASSDGASRYQETQYF.

The sample holds many counts of this clonotype. The chain has TRBV5-4 and TRBJ2-4; D is unresolved. The CDR3 extends over 14 amino acids. V shed 4 bases and J shed 6 bases, with 14 bases lying between them. The germline gives CDR1 SGHNT, CDR2 YYREEE (reference sequence). The CDR3 DNA is TGTGCCAGCAGCCCACAGACGACCGCAAACATTCAGTACTTC. Amino acid sequence: CASSPQTTANIQYF.

In its sample, this clonotype was seen many times. The chain carries TRBV29-1 and TRBJ2-1; tentatively, D is TRBD2 (5 bases). The CDR3 spans 12 residues. The germline V gene encodes CDR1 SQVTM and CDR2 ANQGSEA. V was pared by 7 bases and J by 0 bases, with 7 bases between. CDR3 in DNA: TGCAGCGCCCGGGGCTCCTACAATGAGCAGTTCTTC. Translated: CSARGSYNEQFF.

Turning to this clonotype: One end of the junction fails to match germline, which may point to a read error. J is TRBJ2-5 and V is TRBV4-1, with D perhaps matching TRBD1 (6 bases). The CDR3 spans 16 residues. Per the germline V gene, CDR1 is MGHRA and CDR2 is YSYEKL. CDR3 sequence (DNA): TGTGCCAGCAGCGAAGGAACAGGGCTCCGACAAGAGACCCAGTACTTC. Protein sequence: CASSEGTGLRQETQYF.

This clonotype was detected ten times or more. The chain recombines TRBV11-3 with TRBJ2-1; 7 bases are shared with TRBD2. Germline V CDR1 and CDR2: SGHNT, YENEEA. With 1 base clipped from V and 5 bases from J, the junction kept 2 bases outside the gene matches. The CDR3 is 14 amino acids. In nucleotides, the CDR3 is TGTGCCAGCAGCTTAGGCGGGGGAAACAATGAGCAGTTCTTC. This translates into CASSLGGGNNEQFF.

This clonotype was counted many times. At one end, the junction sequence differs from germline, possibly due to a read error. V and J are TRBV4-3 and TRBJ2-3; 10 bases are shared with TRBD2. CDR3 length: 15 residues. Looked up from germline, CDR1 is LGHNA and CDR2 is YSLEER. In DNA, the CDR3 is TGCGCCAGCAGCCAAGATCCCCTCAGAGCGGGAGGGCATCATTTT. Translated: CASSQDPLRAGGHHF.

V and J are TRBV6-2 or TRBV6-3 and TRBJ2-1; TRBD1 matches at 9 bases. This CDR3 comprises 16 residues. V was clipped by 6 bases and J by 1 base; unmatched bases: 7. Germline V gene sequence: CDR1 MNHEY, CDR2 SVGEGT. The CDR3 coding sequence is TGTGCCAGCAGAGATGGACAGGGGAAGTCCTACAATGAGCAGTTCTTC. It is translated as CASRDGQGKSYNEQFF.

This clonotype was seen ten or more times. The gene calls are TRBV12-3 or TRBV12-4 and TRBJ2-7; no clear D gene. V gave up 6 bases and J gave up 6 bases, with 12 bases separating them. This CDR3 region has 12 residues. The CDR3 sequence is CASRRRVREQYF. In DNA form, the CDR3 reads TGTGCCAGCAGACGAAGGGTTCGCGAGCAGTACTTC.

The V call is TRBV7-9, the J call TRBJ2-7; TRBD2 matches 10 bases. The CDR3 covers 18 residues. V shed 3 bases and J 2 bases; nucleotides not matched to a gene: 13. Germline CDR1 reads SEHNR; CDR2 reads FQNEAQ (reference sequence). CDR3 amino acids: CASSLASGGAVLTYEQYF. DNA for the CDR3: TGTGCCAGCAGCTTGGCCAGCGGGGGGGCCGTATTAACCTACGAGCAGTACTTC.

Many counts were recorded for this clonotype. The V gene is TRBV9, the J gene TRBJ2-1; 8 bases are shared with TRBD2. The CDR3 has 15 residues. Per the germline V gene, CDR1 is SGDLS and CDR2 is YYNGEE. V gave up 4 bases and J gave up 7 bases; unmatched junction bases: 10. The CDR3 nucleotides are TGTGCCAGCAGCCCCGGGGGGGGGAGACCGAATGAGCAGTTCTTC. Its translation is CASSPGGGRPNEQFF.

The chain uses TRBV24-1 and TRBJ2-7; 7 bases fit TRBD1. The CDR3 runs 13 residues. Germline V gene data show CDR1 as KGHDR and CDR2 as SFDVKD. Trimming took 5 bases from V and 2 from J; bases not matched to a gene: 2. The CDR3 reads CATSGTGTYEQYF. DNA of the CDR3: TGTGCCACCAGTGGGACAGGTACCTACGAGCAGTACTTC.